The 30 T cell receptor beta chains below were found in one sample sequenced in a study of T cells in Graves' hyperthyroidism and ophthalmopathy. RNA transcripts served as the template for amplifying TCR beta CDR3 regions. A first-round RT-PCR of the TCR CDR3 used the HTBI primer set. TCRdb processed the multiplex PCR reads anew with MiXCR; each CDR3 protein has one entry. Found here are 400,000 to 550,000 distinct CDR3 sequences, about 15% of them singletons; the top ten hold over 15%. Sequenced: blood. These receptors came from a woman aged 18 to 35 with Graves' hyperthyroidism.

This clonotype was seen at least ten times. J is TRBJ2-7 and V is TRBV29-1; 7 bases are shared with TRBD1. This CDR3 comprises 12 residues. Looked up from germline, CDR1 is SQVTM and CDR2 is ANQGSEA. The ends lost 4 bases at V and 6 bases at J; junction bases unmatched: 6. CDR3 in amino acids: CSVGLYRGEQYF. The CDR3, as DNA: TGCAGCGTTGGGTTATACAGGGGCGAGCAGTACTTC.

Many counts were recorded for this clonotype. V and J are TRBV6-1 and TRBJ2-7, with 12 bases aligning to TRBD2. CDR1 and CDR2 from the germline V gene are MNHNS and SASEGT. The CDR3 is 15 amino acids. V lost 3 bases and J lost 0; bases outside the gene matches: 0. The DNA for the CDR3 is TGTGCCAGCAGTGAGACTAGCGGGAGCTCCTACGAGCAGTACGTC. Translation: CASSETSGSSYEQYV.

This clonotype was detected many times. The chain joins TRBV2 to TRBJ2-7; 7 positions agree with TRBD1. The CDR3 spans 13 residues. Germline assignment: CDR1 SNHLY and CDR2 FYNNEI. V gave up 6 bases and J gave up 4 bases; unmatched junction bases: 6. CDR3 nucleotide sequence: TGTGCCAGCAGCCGACAGGGACCATACGAGCAGTACGTC. Translating it yields CASSRQGPYEQYV.

This clonotype has at least ten counts. The chain couples TRBV11-1 to TRBJ2-2; 10 bases map to TRBD2. The CDR3 runs to 14 residues. After removal of 5 bases from V and 7 bases from J, the junction contained 4 bases not matched to a gene. Germline V lookup: CDR1 SGHAT, CDR2 FQDESV (reference sequence). CDR3 amino acids: CASSPLAGVGELFF. DNA for the CDR3: TGTGCCAGCAGCCCGCTAGCGGGAGTCGGGGAGCTGTTTTTT.

This clonotype was observed many times. V usage is TRBV3-1 and J usage is TRBJ2-7; D is perhaps TRBD2 (5 bases). Germline V lookup: CDR1 LGHDT, CDR2 YNNKEL (reference sequence). The CDR3 contains 15 residues. V was pared by 5 bases and J by 2 bases, with 16 bases between. This CDR3 reads CASSKGTTRAYEQYF. For the CDR3, the DNA is TGTGCCAGCAGCAAGGGAACGACGAGGGCCTACGAGCAGTACTTC.

This clonotype occurred many times. This chain joins TRBV24-1 and TRBJ2-1, with a weak D call TRBD2 (6 bases). CDR3 length: 13 amino acids. Per the germline V gene, CDR1 is KGHDR and CDR2 is SFDVKD. V shed 0 bases and J shed 9 bases, with 8 bases lying between them. CDR3 DNA sequence: TGTGCCACCAGTGATTTGCTAGCGAGTGAGCAGTTCTTC. This codes for CATSDLLASEQFF.

V usage is TRBV7-9 and J usage is TRBJ2-1, with 7 bases matching TRBD2. J was trimmed by 2 bases and V by 1 base; bases with no gene match: 5. Looked up from germline, CDR1 is SEHNR and CDR2 is FQNEAQ (reference sequence). This CDR3 is built from 16 residues. This CDR3 is CASSLDAAGTYNEQFF. CDR3 DNA sequence: TGTGCCAGCAGCTTAGACGCAGCGGGAACCTACAATGAGCAGTTCTTC. The entire variable domain, with the rest obtained from reference TRBV7-9 and TRBJ2-1, is as follows: DTGVSQNPRHKITKRGQNVTFRCDPISEHNRLYWYRQTLGQGPEFLTYFQNEAQLEKSRLLSDRFSAERPKGSFSTLEIQRTEQGDSAMYLCASSLDAAGTYNEQFFGPGTRLTVL.

This clonotype was observed at least ten times. The V call is TRBV10-3, the J call TRBJ2-2; 8 bases map to TRBD2. CDR3 size: 15 residues. Germline V gives CDR1 ENHRY, CDR2 SYGVKD. V dropped 2 bases and J dropped 3; count of bases not matched to a gene: 2. DNA for the CDR3: TGTGCCATCAGTGAGAGCGGGAGTGACACCGGGGAGCTGTTTTTT. Its translation is CAISESGSDTGELFF.

This clonotype showed up just a few times. The CDR3: CASSSSGGRSTEAFF. The DNA of the CDR3 is TGTGCCAGCAGCTCCAGCGGGGGGCGTAGCACTGAAGCTTTCTTT. V is TRBV7-8 and J is TRBJ1-1; D may be TRBD1 (6 bases). The CDR3 has 15 residues. Trimming stripped 4 bases from V and 4 bases from J, with 16 bases between. CDR1 is SGHVS and CDR2 is FQNEAQ in the germline V gene. The full variable domain, completed using reference TRBV7-8 and TRBJ1-1, is GAGVSQSPRYKVAKRGQDVALRCDPISGHVSLFWYQQALGQGPEFLTYFQNEAQLDKSGLPSDRFFAERPEGSVSTLKIQRTQQEDSAVYLCASSSSGGRSTEAFFGQGTRLTVV.

This clonotype has ten or more counts. The V and J genes are TRBV14 and TRBJ2-3; D is perhaps TRBD2 (6 bases). Germline CDR1 SGHDN, CDR2 FVKESK. The CDR3 is 16 amino acids. V was trimmed by 3 bases and J by 2 bases, leaving 15 bases between them. Here the CDR3 DNA reads TGTGCCAGCAGCCAGGGGAGGCTAGCCGCCACAGATACGCAGTATTTT. Translating gives CASSQGRLAATDTQYF.

There are a few counts of this clonotype. V usage is TRBV6-5 and J usage is TRBJ2-7, with D hard to call. Trimming shortened V by 4 bases and J by 4 bases, and 11 bases separated the two germline ends. Germline values: CDR1 MNHEY, CDR2 SVGAGI. The CDR3 contains 13 residues. The CDR3 DNA sequence: TGTGCCAGCAGTTCCTGGGCCGCTTACGAGCAGTACTTC. Protein: CASSSWAAYEQYF.

This clonotype has at least ten counts. The chain employs TRBV11-2 and TRBJ1-4; D unresolved. The CDR3 length is 13 residues. V lost 4 bases to trimming and J lost 8 bases, with 11 bases between them. Germline values: CDR1 SGHAT, CDR2 FQNNGV. The CDR3 DNA reads TGTGCCAGCAGCTCCCCCGGACGGGAAAAACTGTTTTTT. Amino acid sequence: CASSSPGREKLFF. Variable domain in full (rest from reference TRBV11-2 and TRBJ1-4): EAGVAQSPRYKIIEKRQSVAFWCNPISGHATLYWYQQILGQGPKLLIQFQNNGVVDDSQLPKDRFSAERLKGVDSTLKIQPAKLEDSAVYLCASSSPGREKLFFGSGTQLSVL.

This clonotype was seen at least ten times. The chain is built from TRBV7-8 and TRBJ2-4; D may match TRBD1 or TRBD2 (5 bases each). CDR1 is SGHVS, CDR2 FQNEAQ, per germline. The CDR3 is 16 residues long. The V end was cut by 5 bases, the J end by 5 bases, with 19 bases between. CDR3 bases: TGTGCCAGCAGCCCCAGGGTGAGGGTTGGAGAAAACATTCAGTACTTC. Amino acids: CASSPRVRVGENIQYF.

The CDR3 DNA is TGCGCCATAAACCGACAGTACCGATGGGAGACCCAGTACTTC. The encoded protein is CAINRQYRWETQYF. V is TRBV10-1 and J is TRBJ2-5; D possibly corresponds to TRBD1 (5 bases). Trimming removed 10 bases at V and 5 bases at J, with 20 bases between. The CDR3 loop spans 14 amino acids. Germline lookup yields CDR1 WNHNN and CDR2 SYGVQD (reference sequence).

This clonotype was observed many times. V and J are TRBV7-9 and TRBJ2-1, with D unresolved. Germline V CDR1 and CDR2: SEHNR, FQNEAQ (reference sequence). This CDR3 is 15 amino acids long. V was shortened by 0 bases and J by 8 bases, with 14 bases between the two germline ends. CDR3 loop: CASSLALGTNDEQFF. DNA of the CDR3: TGTGCCAGCAGCTTAGCGCTAGGAACTAACGATGAGCAGTTCTTC.

In regard to this clonotype: Lacking the conserved final phenylalanine or tryptophan, this CDR3 likely reflects a read error. The chain couples TRBV5-1 to TRBJ1-1; weak D call: TRBD1 (5 bases). The germline CDR1 and CDR2 sequences are SGHRS and YFSETQ. V gave up 0 bases and J gave up 1 base, with 10 bases separating them. The CDR3 length is 15 residues. The CDR3 DNA reads as TGCGCCAGCAGCTTGGCGGGGGATCCGAACACTGAAGCTTTCCTT. It yields the protein CASSLAGDPNTEAFL.

This clonotype has a handful of counts. The chain is built from TRBV13 and TRBJ2-1, with TRBD2 identical over 9 bases. Germline assignment: CDR1 PRHDT and CDR2 FYEKMQ (reference sequence). With V trimmed by 2 bases and J by 10 bases, 18 bases remained unmatched. The CDR3 extends over 18 amino acids. The CDR3 sequence: CASSLSAGSGRTGWEQFF. The CDR3 bases are TGTGCCAGCAGCTTATCAGCCGGTAGCGGGAGAACTGGTTGGGAGCAGTTCTTC.

Points on this clonotype: The missing conserved phenylalanine or tryptophan at the end of this CDR3 makes a read error likely. The rearrangement links TRBV13 to TRBJ2-7; no clear D. Trimming pared 0 bases from V and 1 base from J, leaving 10 bases between. Looked up from germline, CDR1 is PRHDT and CDR2 is FYEKMQ (reference sequence). The CDR3 loop spans 15 amino acids. The CDR3 loop is CASSLGQSTSYEQYL. The CDR3, as DNA: TGTGCCAGCAGCTTAGGACAGTCCACTTCCTACGAGCAGTACCTC.

This clonotype was picked up many times. This chain links TRBV12-3 or TRBV12-4 with TRBJ1-1; D uncertain. The CDR3 spans 13 residues. V was shortened by 6 bases and J by 1 base, with 9 bases between the two germline ends. The CDR3 region is CASRSQQNTEAFF. Written as DNA, the CDR3 is TGTGCCAGCAGGTCTCAACAGAACACTGAAGCTTTCTTT.

The chain joins TRBV7-9 to TRBJ1-1; D remains unclear. Trimming removed 2 bases from V and 1 base from J, with 11 bases in between. The CDR3 loop spans 15 amino acids. Germline assignment: CDR1 SEHNR and CDR2 FQNEAQ (reference sequence). DNA of the CDR3: TGTGCCAGCAGCTTAAAAGGATGGGGGAACACTGAAGCTTTCTTT. It codes for CASSLKGWGNTEAFF.

This clonotype was seen just once. The CDR3 DNA sequence: TGCGCCAGCGCGACTAGCGGGGCGCTGAAGGATACGCAGTATTTT. It encodes CASATSGALKDTQYF. This chain connects TRBV5-1 to TRBJ2-3, with 11 bases lining up with TRBD2. This CDR3 region has 15 residues. Germline-derived CDR1 and CDR2 are SGHRS and YFSETQ. Trimming at V came to 7 bases and at J to 6 bases, leaving 10 bases not matched to a gene.

This clonotype was observed a handful of times. The genes are TRBV7-9 and TRBJ1-2; D possibly corresponds to TRBD1 (5 bases). V was shortened by 4 bases and J by 3 bases, with 18 bases between the two germline ends. The germline gives CDR1 SEHNR, CDR2 FQNEAQ (reference sequence). There are 16 residues in the CDR3. This chain's CDR3 is CASSSSVGTPYYGYTF. The DNA for the CDR3 is TGTGCCAGCAGCTCCTCTGTGGGGACGCCCTACTATGGCTACACCTTC.

At least ten counts were recorded for this clonotype. The J gene is TRBJ1-2, the V gene TRBV5-1; no definite D call. CDR1 SGHRS and CDR2 YFSETQ come from the germline V gene. Trimming pared 1 base from V and 4 bases from J, leaving 11 bases between. This CDR3 has 14 residues. CDR3 sequence reads: CASSLSEQFYGYTF. CDR3 sequence (DNA): TGCGCCAGCAGCTTGTCGGAACAGTTCTATGGCTACACCTTC.

Ten or more counts support this clonotype. For the CDR3, the DNA is TGTGCCAGCAGTTTATCGATACAGGGTGCACCGAACACTGAAGCTTTCTTT. Translation: CASSLSIQGAPNTEAFF. V and J are TRBV27 and TRBJ1-1; D might be TRBD1 (6 bases). This CDR3 region has 17 residues. Trimming removed 0 bases from V and 1 base from J, with 15 bases in between. Looked up from germline, CDR1 is MNHEY and CDR2 is SMNVEV (reference sequence).

This clonotype was seen at least ten times. The rearrangement joins TRBV10-3 to TRBJ2-7; either TRBD1 or TRBD2 may fit D (5 bases each). CDR3 length: 16 amino acids. The germline gives CDR1 ENHRY, CDR2 SYGVKD. V gave up 4 bases and J gave up 1 base, with 17 bases separating them. The CDR3 sequence: CAISVSGAKGSYEQYV. CDR3 in DNA: TGTGCCATCAGTGTCTCCGGGGCAAAGGGGTCCTACGAGCAGTACGTC.

This clonotype has a count of ten or more. The chain recombines TRBV11-2 with TRBJ2-7; D is perhaps TRBD1 (5 bases). Germline assignment: CDR1 SGHAT and CDR2 FQNNGV. The CDR3 runs 13 residues. V was shortened by 5 bases and J by 4 bases, with 12 bases between the two germline ends. CDR3 loop: CASSRHQGYEQYV. As DNA, the CDR3 is TGTGCCAGCAGCCGACACCAGGGTTACGAGCAGTACGTC.

The table lists this clonotype with a count of one. V and J are TRBV2 and TRBJ2-7; TRBD1 is a possible D gene (5 bases). Germline assignment: CDR1 SNHLY and CDR2 FYNNEI. The CDR3 length is 12 residues. V dropped 9 bases and J dropped 2 bases, with 11 bases sitting between them. The CDR3 region has the DNA TGTGCCAGTGAAGACAGAACCTACGAGCAGTACTTC. This gives the protein CASEDRTYEQYF.

This clonotype was found many times. The chain carries TRBV27 and TRBJ1-1, with no clear D. V was cut by 8 bases and J by 5 bases, with 18 bases left in between. This CDR3 is built from 14 residues. Germline CDR1 is MNHEY and CDR2 is SMNVEV (reference sequence). The CDR3 DNA reads TGTGCCAGCGGCCGCCCCTCTGGTCGGACTGAAGCTTTCTTT. It specifies CASGRPSGRTEAFF.

The rearrangement links TRBV9 to TRBJ1-4, with D unresolved. V lost 3 bases and J lost 5, with 14 bases in between. The CDR3 runs to 15 residues. Germline CDR1 is SGDLS and CDR2 is YYNGEE. The CDR3 loop reads CASSASARVNEKLFF. The CDR3 DNA reads TGTGCCAGCAGCGCCTCGGCGCGGGTAAATGAAAAACTGTTTTTT. The variable domain in full, with the rest retrieved from reference TRBV9 and TRBJ1-4, is DSGVTQTPKHLITATGQRVTLRCSPRSGDLSVYWYQQSLDQGLQFLIQYYNGEERAKGNILERFSAQQFPDLHSELNLSSLELGDSALYFCASSASARVNEKLFFGSGTQLSVL.

At least ten counts were recorded for this clonotype. The chain recombines TRBV29-1 with TRBJ1-1; weak D call: TRBD1 (6 bases). V dropped 4 bases and J dropped 7 bases, with 13 bases sitting between them. In germline, CDR1 is SQVTM, CDR2 ANQGSEA. The CDR3 contains 12 residues. The DNA of the CDR3 is TGCAGCGTTGTAGGGGGGGGACATGAAGCTTTCTTT. This translates into CSVVGGGHEAFF.